What follows are 14 T cell receptor beta chains derived from one specimen sequenced in a study of CD8+ T cells in alopecia areata. Extraction and reverse transcription of RNA yielded cDNA as the sequencing template. Assay used: immunoSEQ multiplex PCR; TCRdb lists only in-frame clones, some missing. The table shows some 180,000 clones, with more than 60% occurring only once. The source material was CD4+ T cells sorted from blood, sampled at week 0. These receptors all stem from a human donor with alopecia areata.

A few counts support this clone. Here the CDR3 DNA reads TGTGCCAGTAGTGCCCACAGGGTCGGCACTGAAGCTTTCTTT. Translating gives CASSAHRVGTEAFF. This sequence joins TRBV19 and TRBJ1-1; D perhaps matches TRBD1 (6 bases). CDR3 length equals 14 residues. CDR1 is LNHDA and CDR2 is SQIVND in the germline V gene (reference sequence). V lost 5 bases and J lost 4, with 14 bases in between.

This clone showed up just a few times. The J gene is TRBJ1-4, the V gene TRBV29-1; D gene unclear. The CDR3 extends over 12 amino acids. V lost 5 bases and J lost 8, with 12 bases in between. Per germline, CDR1 SQVTM and CDR2 ANQGSEA. CDR3 coding DNA: TGCAGCGTTTCAGCCGAGGAAGAAAAACTGTTTTTT. Encoded protein: CSVSAEEEKLFF.

This clone was observed a few times. The genes are TRBV27 and TRBJ2-7; D perhaps matches TRBD2 (6 bases). Trimming cost V 4 bases and J 4 bases, with 29 bases left between them. Looked up from germline, CDR1 is MNHEY and CDR2 is SMNVEV (reference sequence). The CDR3 runs to 19 residues. The CDR3 protein is CASSWTGVPRTPTAYEQYF. CDR3 bases: TGTGCCAGCAGTTGGACGGGGGTCCCCCGAACGCCCACTGCGTACGAGCAGTACTTC.

The chain combines TRBV30 with TRBJ1-2, with a possible D match to TRBD1 (5 bases). Germline V CDR1 and CDR2: GTSNPN, SVGIG (reference sequence). There are 14 residues in the CDR3. The V end was cut by 5 bases, the J end by 5 bases, with 18 bases between. The CDR3 region is CAWARRGASYGYTF. DNA for the CDR3: TGTGCCTGGGCGCGTCGCGGGGCTTCGTATGGCTACACCTTC.

This clone appeared a single time. The chain carries TRBV11-2 and TRBJ1-4; TRBD1 matches at 7 bases. J lost 6 bases, V lost 5 bases, and 6 bases had no gene match. The CDR3 contains 14 residues. CDR1 is SGHAT and CDR2 is FQNNGV in the germline V gene. CDR3 coding DNA: TGTGCCAGCAGCCTAAGACAGGGCGATGAAAAACTGTTTTTT. This sequence encodes CASSLRQGDEKLFF.

The genes are TRBV30 and TRBJ2-2, with a tentative D call TRBD1 (5 bases). The CDR3 length is 14 residues. The germline CDR1 and CDR2 sequences are GTSNPN and SVGIG (reference sequence). V was trimmed by 2 bases and J by 5 bases, leaving 12 bases between them. In DNA form, the CDR3 reads TGTGCCTGGAGTAATCAGGGTGGGACCGGGGAGCTGTTTTTT. This sequence encodes CAWSNQGGTGELFF.

The chain is built from TRBV29-1 and TRBJ2-3, with D uncertain. From germline, CDR1 is SQVTM and CDR2 ANQGSEA. V was pared by 5 bases and J by 3 bases, with 9 bases between. CDR3 length equals 12 residues. CDR3: CSVSADTDTQYF. The DNA for the CDR3 is TGCAGCGTTAGTGCGGATACAGATACGCAGTATTTT.

The chain carries TRBV30 and TRBJ2-5; 7 bases are a match to TRBD2. The CDR3 spans 13 residues. Germline CDR1 and CDR2: GTSNPN and SVGIG (reference sequence). J lost 7 bases, V lost 0 bases, and 5 bases had no gene match. The CDR3 DNA follows: TGTGCCTGGAGTGTACGGAGGGAGGGGACCCAGTACTTC. It is translated as CAWSVRREGTQYF.

The chain recombines TRBV29-1 with TRBJ2-7, with 15 bases lining up with TRBD2. The CDR3 spans 14 residues. V was clipped by 7 bases and J by 6 bases; unmatched bases: 7. Germline V gives CDR1 SQVTM, CDR2 ANQGSEA. The CDR3 DNA reads as TGCAGCGCCGGGACTAGCGGGGGGCCCTTCGAGCAGTACTTC. Protein product: CSAGTSGGPFEQYF.

The rearrangement links TRBV15 to TRBJ2-3; 11 bases agree with TRBD2. The CDR3 runs 15 residues. Germline loops: CDR1 LNHNV, CDR2 YYDKDF (reference sequence). Trimming removed 4 bases from V and 6 bases from J; junction bases left unmatched: 6. CDR3 DNA: TGTGCCACCAGCATCCGCCTAGCGGGGGGTGATACGCAGTATTTT. It yields the protein CATSIRLAGGDTQYF. The full variable domain, in which reference TRBV15 and TRBJ2-3 provide the parts outside the CDR3, is DAMVIQNPRYQVTQFGKPVTLSCSQTLNHNVMYWYQQKSSQAPKLLFHYYDKDFNNEADTPDNFQSRRPNTSFCFLDIRSPGLGDTAMYLCATSIRLAGGDTQYFGPGTRLTVL.

The chain is built from TRBV11-1 and TRBJ2-5; no reliable D call. Per the germline V gene, CDR1 is SGHAT and CDR2 is FQDESV (reference sequence). V lost 3 bases, J lost 1 base, and 15 bases lay in between. The length of the CDR3 is 16 residues. In DNA form, the CDR3 reads TGTGCCAGCAGCTTTAGGTCTAGTAATCGCCAAGAGACCCAGTACTTC. Translating gives CASSFRSSNRQETQYF.

Comments on this clone: The same CDR3 arises from other DNA sequences in this sample as well. The CDR3 loop is CSVVENTEAFF. CDR3 DNA: TGCAGCGTTGTGGAGAACACTGAAGCTTTCTTT. V and J are TRBV29-1 and TRBJ1-1; the D is unclear. This CDR3 is built from 11 residues. Trimming removed 4 bases from V and 1 base from J, with 4 bases in between. CDR1 is SQVTM, CDR2 ANQGSEA, per germline.

V is TRBV5-1 and J is TRBJ1-5, with a weak D call TRBD1 (5 bases). V lost 7 bases and J lost 4, with 18 bases in between. The V gene's germline CDR1 is SGHRS and CDR2 YFSETQ. This CDR3 region has 15 residues. For the CDR3, the DNA is TGCGCCAGCTCGGTGGGGCCAGGAAATAATCAGCCCCAGCATTTT. Encoded protein: CASSVGPGNNQPQHF.

The chain links TRBV5-1 to TRBJ1-5, with TRBD1 matching over 7 bases. Germline-derived CDR1 and CDR2 are SGHRS and YFSETQ. The CDR3 extends over 13 amino acids. J lost 7 bases, V lost 5 bases, and 6 bases had no gene match. CDR3 in amino acids: CASRLGQDQPQHF. The CDR3, as DNA: TGCGCCAGCAGACTCGGACAGGACCAGCCCCAGCATTTT.